The 10 T cell receptor beta chains reported below all come from one sample, sequenced in a study of T cell clusters in autoimmune cytopenias (dated by TCRdb to between 2018 and 2021). TRB amplification used roughly 250 ng of peripheral blood genomic DNA, tens of thousands of genome equivalents, per sample. Sequenced using an Illumina MiSeq. TRB rearrangements were amplified by multiplex PCR using a touch-down protocol with TRB-A and TRB-B primer pools mixed in one tube. TCRdb reprocessed the reads and provides one entry for every CDR3 protein sequence; no DNA is given. The table for this sample shows around 2,700 distinct CDR3 sequences. Around 36% of the sample goes to the ten largest clones. The sequencing input was peripheral blood. The receptors stem from a human donor with an autoimmune cytopenia, with autoimmune hepatitis or in good health (not recorded which).

This clonotype counts as medium-sized by frequency. The V gene is TRBV7-2, the J gene TRBJ1-2; TCRdb reports TRBD1, a call that lacks DNA to check it against. The CDR3 has 14 amino acids. Germline CDR1 is SGHTA and CDR2 is FQGNSA. The chain's CDR3 is CASSPSRALYGYTF.

Frequency places this clonotype as medium-sized. J is TRBJ1-1 and V is TRBV18; checking the TCRdb D call of TRBD1 is not possible without DNA. Per the germline V gene, CDR1 is KGHSH and CDR2 is LQKENI. CDR3 length equals 17 residues. The CDR3 loop is CASSPLGAGQGTTEAFF.

This rearrangement joins TRBV5-1 to TRBJ2-7; the D gene TCRdb calls, TRBD1, cannot be checked with no DNA. This CDR3 is built from 15 residues. Germline values: CDR1 SGHRS, CDR2 YFSETQ. CDR3 region: CASSSWGTGLYEQYF.

This clonotype is classed as medium-sized by frequency. The chain uses TRBV28 and TRBJ2-7; TCRdb's D gene call, TRBD1, goes unchecked for lack of DNA. Germline V gives CDR1 MDHEN, CDR2 SYDVKM. This CDR3 has 14 amino acids. The CDR3 sequence is CASSLQGGSYEQYF.

By frequency, this clonotype is hyperexpanded. The V and J genes are TRBV9 and TRBJ2-1; TCRdb returns TRBD1, unconfirmable since there is no DNA. This CDR3 region has 15 residues. The germline CDR1 and CDR2 sequences are SGDLS and YYNGEE. The CDR3 sequence: CASSVEGGARDEQFF.

This chain links TRBV11-2 with TRBJ2-5; lacking DNA, the TRBD1 call made by TCRdb goes unchecked. The CDR3 totals 15 residues. CDR1 SGHAT and CDR2 FQNNGV come from the germline V gene. The chain's CDR3 is CASSLGQGWQETQYF.

The chain recombines TRBV18 with TRBJ1-5; TCRdb outputs TRBD1, but without DNA this stays unchecked. Germline CDR1 is KGHSH and CDR2 is LQKENI. This CDR3 has 18 amino acids. Here the CDR3 reads CASSPIGATGGSNQPQHF.

V and J are TRBV24-1 and TRBJ2-3. The CDR3 is 15 residues long. Germline V gene data show CDR1 as KGHDR and CDR2 as SFDVKD. The chain's CDR3 is CATSDPFSSTDTQYF.

Considering frequency, this clonotype is medium-sized. The J gene is TRBJ2-3, the V gene TRBV6-5; TCRdb names TRBD1, which stays unverified in the absence of DNA. Germline CDR1 and CDR2: MNHEY and SVGAGI. The length of the CDR3 is 16 residues. The CDR3 is CASSYRGGGGTDTQYF.

Its frequency marks this clonotype as medium-sized (0.01 to 0.1%). The genes are TRBV13 and TRBJ2-3; there is no DNA to check the TCRdb D call of TRBD1. The CDR3 runs 15 residues. Germline lookup yields CDR1 PRHDT and CDR2 FYEKMQ (reference sequence). The CDR3 sequence is CASSPSLGISVTQYF.